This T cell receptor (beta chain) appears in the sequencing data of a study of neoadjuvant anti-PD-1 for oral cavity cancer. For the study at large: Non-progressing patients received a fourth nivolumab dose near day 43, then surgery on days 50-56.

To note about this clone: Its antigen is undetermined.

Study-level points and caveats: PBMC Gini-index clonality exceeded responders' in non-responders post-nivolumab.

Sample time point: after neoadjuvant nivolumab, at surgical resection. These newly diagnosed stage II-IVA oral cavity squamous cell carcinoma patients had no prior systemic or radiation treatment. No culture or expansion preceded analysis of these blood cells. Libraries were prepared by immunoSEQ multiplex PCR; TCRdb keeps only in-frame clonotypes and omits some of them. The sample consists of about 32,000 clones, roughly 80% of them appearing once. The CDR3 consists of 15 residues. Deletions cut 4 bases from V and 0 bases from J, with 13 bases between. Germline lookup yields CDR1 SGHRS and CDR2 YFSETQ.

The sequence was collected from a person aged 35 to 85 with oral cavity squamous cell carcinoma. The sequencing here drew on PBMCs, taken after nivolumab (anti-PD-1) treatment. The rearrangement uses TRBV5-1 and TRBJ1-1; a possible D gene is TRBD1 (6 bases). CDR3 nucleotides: TGCGCCAGCAGCGTCGGGGGCGGGATGAACACTGAAGCTTTCTTT. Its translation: CASSVGGGMNTEAFF.